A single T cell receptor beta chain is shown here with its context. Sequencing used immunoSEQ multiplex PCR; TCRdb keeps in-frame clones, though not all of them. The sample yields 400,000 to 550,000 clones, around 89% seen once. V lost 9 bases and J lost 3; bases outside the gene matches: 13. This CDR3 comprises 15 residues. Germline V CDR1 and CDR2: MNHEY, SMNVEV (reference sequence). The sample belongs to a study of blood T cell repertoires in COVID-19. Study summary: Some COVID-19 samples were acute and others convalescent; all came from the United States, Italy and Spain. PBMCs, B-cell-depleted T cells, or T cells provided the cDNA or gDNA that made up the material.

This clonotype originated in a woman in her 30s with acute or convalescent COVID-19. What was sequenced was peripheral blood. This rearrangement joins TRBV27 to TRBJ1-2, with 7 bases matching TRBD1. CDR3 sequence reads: CASRTSGQLDYGYTF. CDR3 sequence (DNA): TGTGCCAGTCGGACCTCGGGACAGTTAGACTATGGCTACACCTTC.